Following are 11 T cell receptor beta chains from one sample sequenced in a study. Some clones are missing from TCRdb's copy, which holds only in-frame ones; the method was immunoSEQ multiplex PCR. The sample has about 50,000 clones; more than 80% are singletons. Sample: PBMCs. Receptor source: a man in his forties with rheumatoid arthritis.

The gene calls are TRBV15 and TRBJ2-2; D ambiguous. CDR1 and CDR2 (germline): LNHNV, YYDKDF (reference sequence). The CDR3 extends over 17 amino acids. Trimming removed 4 bases at V and 0 bases at J, with 15 bases between. The CDR3 sequence: CATSTPPPATNTGELFF. CDR3 in DNA: TGTGCCACCAGCACCCCCCCTCCAGCGACGAACACCGGGGAGCTGTTTTTT.

The CDR3 DNA follows: TGTGCCAGTACCGGCGGTGGGGGGGCCAACGTCCTGACTTTC. This gives the protein CASTGGGGANVLTF. The chain uses TRBV19 and TRBJ2-6, with D hard to call. This CDR3 region has 14 residues. CDR1 and CDR2 from the germline V gene are LNHDA and SQIVND (reference sequence). V lost 7 bases and J lost 4, with 11 bases in between.

This clone has only one observation. The gene calls are TRBV30 and TRBJ1-5; tentatively, D is TRBD1 (5 bases). The CDR3 has 16 residues. V lost 3 bases to trimming and J lost 0 bases, with 15 bases between them. Looked up from germline, CDR1 is GTSNPN and CDR2 is SVGIG (reference sequence). The CDR3 region is CAWRVGTTDSNQPQHF. CDR3 in DNA: TGTGCCTGGAGGGTCGGGACTACCGATAGCAATCAGCCCCAGCATTTT.

The V call is TRBV9, the J call TRBJ2-3; D ambiguous. This CDR3 is 16 amino acids long. V was clipped by 3 bases and J by 5 bases, with 19 bases between them. Germline CDR1 and CDR2: SGDLS and YYNGEE. This chain's CDR3 is CASSGGVGSYVDTQYF. As DNA, the CDR3 is TGTGCCAGCAGCGGCGGAGTAGGGTCCTACGTAGATACGCAGTATTTT.

The chain carries TRBV11-2 and TRBJ1-3; D gene unclear. In germline, CDR1 is SGHAT, CDR2 FQNNGV. With 0 bases removed from V and 0 bases from J, the gap between germline ends came to 9 bases. This CDR3 comprises 16 residues. CDR3 residues: CASSLEGRTSGNTIYF. The CDR3 DNA sequence: TGTGCCAGCAGCTTAGAGGGTCGGACCTCTGGAAACACCATATATTTT.

The genes are TRBV11-2 and TRBJ1-2; 9 bases match TRBD1. The CDR3 spans 13 residues. The V gene end was trimmed by 5 bases and the J gene end by 5 bases; junction bases not matched to a gene: 3. CDR1 is SGHAT, CDR2 FQNNGV, per germline. The CDR3 DNA is TGTGCCAGCAGCAGGACAGGGGTATATGGCTACACCTTC. As protein: CASSRTGVYGYTF.

This clone was picked up a small number of times. The CDR3 DNA reads as TGTGCCAGCAGTTACACGACTTCCTACGAGCAGTACTTC. It codes for CASSYTTSYEQYF. The chain couples TRBV6-2 or TRBV6-3 to TRBJ2-7; D is unclear. The V and J ends lost 2 bases and 1 base respectively, with 6 bases between them. CDR3 length: 13 residues. Germline assignment: CDR1 MNHEY and CDR2 SVGEGT.

The chain couples TRBV2 to TRBJ1-4; 8 bases fit TRBD1. CDR3 length equals 16 residues. The V segment lost 7 bases and the J segment 4 bases; nucleotides outside the gene matches: 11. The V gene's germline CDR1 is SNHLY and CDR2 FYNNEI. The CDR3 here is CASKGSRGRVNEKLFF. CDR3 coding DNA: TGTGCCAGCAAGGGGAGCAGGGGGCGTGTTAATGAAAAACTGTTTTTT.

The chain employs TRBV19 and TRBJ1-5, with D hard to call. V lost 6 bases, J lost 0 bases, and 15 bases lay in between. Germline lookup yields CDR1 LNHDA and CDR2 SQIVND (reference sequence). This CDR3 is built from 16 residues. The CDR3 nucleotides are TGTGCCAGTAGCCCTCCCCGCCTCCTTAGCAATCAGCCCCAGCATTTT. Encoded protein: CASSPPRLLSNQPQHF.

CDR3 in amino acids: CATSRVGWQESSYNSPLHF. The CDR3 bases are TGTGCCACCAGCAGAGTTGGGTGGCAGGAAAGCTCCTATAATTCACCCCTCCACTTT. V is TRBV15 and J is TRBJ1-6; D remains ambiguous. Trimming cost V 1 base and J 0 bases, with 16 bases left between them. CDR1 LNHNV and CDR2 YYDKDF come from the germline V gene (reference sequence). CDR3 length: 19 amino acids.

This clone appeared once. V and J are TRBV18 and TRBJ2-3; D unclear. In germline, CDR1 is KGHSH, CDR2 LQKENI. Trimming took off 3 bases at V and 1 base at J, with 2 bases between the two ends. This CDR3 spans 12 amino acids. CDR3 DNA sequence: TGTGCCAGCTCACCTGGCACAGATACGCAGTATTTT. Protein sequence: CASSPGTDTQYF.